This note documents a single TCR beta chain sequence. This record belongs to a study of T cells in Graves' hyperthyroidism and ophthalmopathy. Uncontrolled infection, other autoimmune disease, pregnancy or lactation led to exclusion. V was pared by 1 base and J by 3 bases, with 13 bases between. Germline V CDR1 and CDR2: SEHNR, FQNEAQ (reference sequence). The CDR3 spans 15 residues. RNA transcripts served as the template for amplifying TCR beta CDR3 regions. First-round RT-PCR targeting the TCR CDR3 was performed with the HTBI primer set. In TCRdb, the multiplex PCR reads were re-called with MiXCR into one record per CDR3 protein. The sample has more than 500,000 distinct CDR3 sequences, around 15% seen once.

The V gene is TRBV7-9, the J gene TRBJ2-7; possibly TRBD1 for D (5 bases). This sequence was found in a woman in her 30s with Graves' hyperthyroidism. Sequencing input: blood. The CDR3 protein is CASSLVGQGDYEQYF. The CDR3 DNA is TGTGCCAGCAGCTTAGTTGGGCAAGGGGACTACGAGCAGTACTTC.